Presented here are 32 T cell receptor beta chains from one specimen sequenced in a study of long-term antiretroviral therapy in people with HIV. Researchers report immunoSEQ v3.0 was run at survey level. Sequenced by immunoSEQ multiplex PCR; TCRdb stores in-frame clones only, minus some. This sample has around 30,000 clones, with around 96% found just once. The specimen comprised unsorted PBMCs, sampled 5.3 years after starting antiretroviral therapy. Every receptor here comes from a man younger than 45 with HIV.

V usage is TRBV7-2 and J usage is TRBJ2-3; 7 bases are shared with TRBD2. The CDR3 extends over 14 amino acids. Trimming at V came to 1 base and at J to 5 bases, leaving 3 bases not matched to a gene. The germline V gene encodes CDR1 SGHTA and CDR2 FQGNSA. The DNA of the CDR3 is TGTGCCAGCAGCTTAGGCGGGAGACGAGATACGCAGTATTTT. Amino acids: CASSLGGRRDTQYF.

The V call is TRBV4-1, the J call TRBJ2-1; TRBD1 agrees at 7 bases. Germline V gene sequence: CDR1 MGHRA, CDR2 YSYEKL. CDR3 size: 18 residues. With 1 base clipped from V and 6 bases from J, the junction kept 15 bases outside the gene matches. The CDR3 region has the DNA TGCGCCAGCAGCCAAGGCCCACCGACAGGGCGAAGTCCCAATGAGCAGTTCTTC. Translating gives CASSQGPPTGRSPNEQFF.

V usage is TRBV5-1 and J usage is TRBJ1-1; the D gene is possibly TRBD1 (5 bases). Germline assignment: CDR1 SGHRS and CDR2 YFSETQ. The length of the CDR3 is 13 residues. Trimming shortened V by 4 bases and J by 7 bases, and 14 bases separated the two germline ends. The CDR3 bases are TGCGCCAGCAGCCCTCAGACAGAGAGTGAAGCTTTCTTT. Residues: CASSPQTESEAFF.

The V and J genes are TRBV11-2 and TRBJ1-1; TRBD1 might be the D (6 bases). From germline, CDR1 is SGHAT and CDR2 FQNNGV. CDR3 size: 14 residues. Trimming took 5 bases from V and 4 from J, leaving 14 bases between them. CDR3 in DNA: TGTGCCAGCAGCCAATCCACGGGGGCCACTGAAGCTTTCTTT. Encoded protein: CASSQSTGATEAFF. The full variable domain, rest sourced from reference TRBV11-2 and TRBJ1-1, is EAGVAQSPRYKIIEKRQSVAFWCNPISGHATLYWYQQILGQGPKLLIQFQNNGVVDDSQLPKDRFSAERLKGVDSTLKIQPAKLEDSAVYLCASSQSTGATEAFFGQGTRLTVV.

This sequence joins TRBV4-1 and TRBJ1-5; 11 bases align to TRBD1. V lost 1 base, J lost 7 bases, and 3 bases stayed unmatched. From germline, CDR1 is MGHRA and CDR2 YSYEKL. The CDR3 sequence is 15 residues long. CDR3 protein: CASSQGTGGSQPQHF. For the CDR3, the DNA is TGCGCCAGCAGCCAAGGGACAGGGGGCTCACAGCCCCAGCATTTT.

The J gene is TRBJ2-6, the V gene TRBV5-4; D might be TRBD1 (6 bases). V lost 7 bases and J lost 0, with 8 bases in between. The CDR3 consists of 14 residues. Germline V lookup: CDR1 SGHNT, CDR2 YYREEE (reference sequence). CDR3 sequence: CASGDISGANVLTF. The CDR3 nucleotides read TGTGCCAGCGGGGACATCTCTGGGGCCAACGTCCTGACTTTC.

This chain uses TRBV14 with TRBJ1-3, with D possibly matching TRBD1 (5 bases). Germline V CDR1 and CDR2: SGHDN, FVKESK. There are 13 residues in the CDR3. V was cut by 8 bases and J by 1 base, with 9 bases left in between. CDR3 region: CASERGSGNTIYF. The DNA for the CDR3 is TGTGCCAGCGAGAGGGGATCTGGAAACACCATATATTTT. Variable domain in full (rest from reference TRBV14 and TRBJ1-3): EAGVTQFPSHSVIEKGQTVTLRCDPISGHDNLYWYRRVMGKEIKFLLHFVKESKQDESGMPNNRFLAERTGGTYSTLKVQPAELEDSGVYFCASERGSGNTIYFGEGSWLTVV.

The chain recombines TRBV5-1 with TRBJ2-7, with a tentative D call TRBD1 (6 bases). This CDR3 is 15 amino acids long. Trimming took 0 bases from V and 3 from J, leaving 13 bases between them. Germline CDR1 and CDR2: SGHRS and YFSETQ. Written as DNA, the CDR3 is TGCGCCAGCAGCTTGGAGCCAGGGGTTTTCTACGAGCAGTACTTC. Its protein is CASSLEPGVFYEQYF. The full variable domain, with the rest looked up from reference TRBV5-1 and TRBJ2-7, is KAGVTQTPRYLIKTRGQQVTLSCSPISGHRSVSWYQQTPGQGLQFLFEYFSETQRNKGNFPGRFSGRQFSNSRSEMNVSTLELGDSALYLCASSLEPGVFYEQYFGPGTRLTVT.

V is TRBV27 and J is TRBJ1-1; D unresolved. The CDR3 totals 14 residues. Between the trimmed V and J ends, which lost 2 bases and 1 base, there was a span of 8 bases. Germline V gene sequence: CDR1 MNHEY, CDR2 SMNVEV (reference sequence). Here the CDR3 DNA reads TGTGCCAGCAGTTTAGTGGACGCGAACACTGAAGCTTTCTTT. Its protein product is CASSLVDANTEAFF.

The rearrangement links TRBV9 to TRBJ1-2, with D possibly being TRBD1 (5 bases). CDR1 is SGDLS, CDR2 YYNGEE, per germline. With 0 bases removed from V and 0 bases from J, the gap between germline ends came to 9 bases. This CDR3 has 15 residues. CDR3 in DNA: TGTGCCAGCAGCGTAGGGGGACCAGCTAACTATGGCTACACCTTC. This sequence encodes CASSVGGPANYGYTF.

The chain uses TRBV6-5 and TRBJ2-2, with a possible D match to TRBD2 (6 bases). Germline V CDR1 and CDR2: MNHEY, SVGAGI. The V end was cut by 7 bases, the J end by 4 bases, with 13 bases between. There are 14 residues in the CDR3. CDR3 bases: TGTGCCAGCATGGAGGGCGCGGGCACCGGGGAGCTGTTTTTT. Residues: CASMEGAGTGELFF.

The chain has TRBV7-2 and TRBJ1-3; D ambiguous. The germline V gene encodes CDR1 SGHTA and CDR2 FQGNSA. The CDR3 is 15 amino acids. V lost 0 bases and J lost 0, with 6 bases in between. CDR3 nucleotides: TGTGCCAGCAGCTTAGCTTCCGTCTCTGGAAACACCATATATTTT. Amino acids: CASSLASVSGNTIYF.

The genes are TRBV25-1 and TRBJ2-2, with 7 bases fitting TRBD2. The germline V gene has CDR1 MGHDK and CDR2 SYGVNS. There are 12 residues in the CDR3. The trim removed 6 bases at V and 5 bases at J, leaving 0 bases unmatched. The CDR3 region has the DNA TGTGCCAGCAGGGGGGGGACCGGGGAGCTGTTTTTT. This codes for CASRGGTGELFF.

This clone was detected only once. The chain employs TRBV4-1 and TRBJ2-3; the D is unclear. The CDR3 contains 12 residues. The germline V and J ends were trimmed by 4 bases and 4 bases, with 6 bases remaining between them. Germline-derived CDR1 and CDR2 are MGHRA and YSYEKL. The DNA for the CDR3 is TGCGCCAGCAGCCGCGACTCAGATACGCAGTATTTT. Translating gives CASSRDSDTQYF.

CDR3 amino acids: CASSRGGNEQFF. CDR3 DNA: TGTGCCAGTTCAAGGGGGGGCAATGAGCAGTTCTTC. The chain uses TRBV25-1 and TRBJ2-1; D is possibly TRBD2 (7 bases). The CDR3 spans 12 residues. Germline V lookup: CDR1 MGHDK, CDR2 SYGVNS. V gave up 9 bases and J gave up 6 bases, with 12 bases separating them.

This chain links TRBV6-1 with TRBJ2-7, with 10 bases identical to TRBD1. Germline V gene lookup returns CDR1 MNHNS and CDR2 SASEGT. CDR3 size: 15 residues. The ends lost 6 bases at V and 3 bases at J; junction bases unmatched: 8. The CDR3 here is CASSTLTGGIYEQYF. In DNA form, the CDR3 reads TGTGCCAGCAGCACATTGACAGGGGGCATCTACGAGCAGTACTTC.

The chain employs TRBV6-6 and TRBJ2-7; TRBD1 might be the D (6 bases). CDR1 MNHNY and CDR2 SVGAGI come from the germline V gene (reference sequence). Trimming stripped 4 bases from V and 8 bases from J, with 12 bases between. CDR3 length equals 12 residues. The CDR3, as DNA: TGTGCCAGCAGTTCGTCAGGGGAGAAGCAGTACTTC. Its protein is CASSSSGEKQYF.

The V gene is TRBV4-1, the J gene TRBJ2-3; D possibly matches TRBD1 or TRBD2 (6 bases each). V lost 0 bases and J lost 6, with 19 bases in between. The CDR3 runs 17 residues. Germline CDR1 MGHRA, CDR2 YSYEKL. The CDR3 nucleotides are TGCGCCAGCAGCCAAGACCAGGGGCGGGGCAGGCGGGATACGCAGTATTTT. Protein product: CASSQDQGRGRRDTQYF.

The J gene is TRBJ1-6, the V gene TRBV9; 8 bases fit TRBD1. CDR1 is SGDLS, CDR2 YYNGEE, per germline. The V segment lost 4 bases and the J segment 6 bases; nucleotides outside the gene matches: 12. This CDR3 comprises 17 residues. The DNA for the CDR3 is TGTGCCAGCAGCCCCCGGACAGGGCACATTGGTAATTCACCCCTCCACTTT. This gives the protein CASSPRTGHIGNSPLHF. The full variable domain, rest sourced from reference TRBV9 and TRBJ1-6, is DSGVTQTPKHLITATGQRVTLRCSPRSGDLSVYWYQQSLDQGLQFLIQYYNGEERAKGNILERFSAQQFPDLHSELNLSSLELGDSALYFCASSPRTGHIGNSPLHFGNGTRLTVT.

J is TRBJ2-7 and V is TRBV30, with 7 bases that match TRBD2. This CDR3 has 15 residues. CDR1 GTSNPN and CDR2 SVGIG come from the germline V gene (reference sequence). V gave up 0 bases and J gave up 3 bases; unmatched junction bases: 8. This chain's CDR3 is CAWSVASGGGYEQYF. The CDR3, as DNA: TGTGCCTGGAGTGTCGCGTCGGGGGGAGGCTACGAGCAGTACTTC.

This chain joins TRBV5-1 and TRBJ1-6; the match to TRBD1 covers 7 bases. The CDR3 spans 16 residues. The germline V gene has CDR1 SGHRS and CDR2 YFSETQ. The ends lost 4 bases at V and 9 bases at J; junction bases unmatched: 13. CDR3 loop: CASSENPQGISSPLHF. The CDR3 DNA sequence: TGCGCCAGCAGCGAAAACCCACAGGGGATCTCTTCACCCCTCCACTTT.

This clone was seen only once. V and J are TRBV5-6 and TRBJ2-2; tentative D call: TRBD2 (5 bases). Germline CDR1 reads SGHDT; CDR2 reads YYEEEE. Trimming left V 5 bases short and J 6 bases short, with 11 bases between. The CDR3 length is 13 residues. In nucleotides, the CDR3 is TGTGCCAGCAGTTACGGACTGTCCGGGGAGCTGTTTTTT. Amino acid sequence: CASSYGLSGELFF.

The V call is TRBV4-1, the J call TRBJ2-5, with 7 bases matching TRBD1. This CDR3 has 15 residues. Germline CDR1 MGHRA, CDR2 YSYEKL. J gave up 2 bases and V 2 bases, and 5 bases lay outside the gene matches. The CDR3 bases are TGCGCCAGCAGCCAACCCTGGGACAGACAAGAGACCCAGTACTTC. This codes for CASSQPWDRQETQYF.

The rearrangement uses TRBV2 and TRBJ1-6; D might be TRBD1 (5 bases). Trimming took 4 bases from V and 7 from J, leaving 8 bases between them. The CDR3 sequence is 13 residues long. Germline assignment: CDR1 SNHLY and CDR2 FYNNEI. The CDR3 nucleotides read TGTGCCAGCAGTGGACAGCAGAATTCACCCCTCCACTTT. Its translation is CASSGQQNSPLHF.

The CDR3 loop is CASSIGQGVSGANVLTF. In DNA, the CDR3 is TGTGCCAGTAGTATCGGACAGGGGGTCTCTGGGGCCAACGTCCTGACTTTC. The rearrangement uses TRBV19 and TRBJ2-6; 10 positions agree with TRBD1. From germline, CDR1 is LNHDA and CDR2 SQIVND (reference sequence). Trimming removed 3 bases from V and 0 bases from J; junction bases left unmatched: 2. This CDR3 is built from 17 residues. Drawing the rest from reference TRBV19 and TRBJ2-6, the complete variable domain is DGGITQSPKYLFRKEGQNVTLSCEQNLNHDAMYWYRQDPGQGLRLIYYSQIVNDFQKGDIAEGYSVSREKKESFPLTVTSAQKNPTAFYLCASSIGQGVSGANVLTFGAGSRLTVL.

The genes are TRBV7-9 and TRBJ1-4; perhaps TRBD1 as D (5 bases). The CDR3 is 14 residues long. The germline gives CDR1 SEHNR, CDR2 FQNEAQ (reference sequence). Trimming took 3 bases from V and 4 from J, leaving 9 bases between them. The CDR3 DNA sequence: TGTGCCAGCAGCTTCGCCAGGGTTAATGAAAAACTGTTTTTT. This encodes CASSFARVNEKLFF.

The chain uses TRBV28 and TRBJ1-1; D unclear. Trimming took off 3 bases at V and 1 base at J, with 6 bases between the two ends. The CDR3 consists of 13 residues. Germline-derived CDR1 and CDR2 are MDHEN and SYDVKM. The CDR3: CASSFYQNTEAFF. The CDR3 region has the DNA TGTGCCAGCAGTTTTTACCAGAACACTGAAGCTTTCTTT.

The CDR3 reads CASSDWGQETQYF. CDR3 nucleotide sequence: TGTGCCAGCAGTGATTGGGGGCAAGAGACCCAGTACTTC. The chain has TRBV2 and TRBJ2-5; D possibly uses TRBD1 or TRBD2 (5 bases each). The V and J ends lost 3 bases and 2 bases respectively, with 7 bases between them. Germline V gives CDR1 SNHLY, CDR2 FYNNEI. The CDR3 covers 13 residues. Combining the CDR3 with reference TRBV2 and TRBJ2-5 gives the whole variable domain EPEVTQTPSHQVTQMGQEVILRCVPISNHLYFYWYRQILGQKVEFLVSFYNNEISEKSEIFDDQFSVERPDGSNFTLKIRSTKLEDSAMYFCASSDWGQETQYFGPGTRLLVL.

The gene calls are TRBV19 and TRBJ1-5; weak D call: TRBD1 (6 bases). Per the germline V gene, CDR1 is LNHDA and CDR2 is SQIVND (reference sequence). The V gene lost 4 bases and the J gene lost 3 bases, with 25 bases spanning the gap. This CDR3 has 19 amino acids. The CDR3 here is CASSTGQLLFQHDNQPQHF. The CDR3 region has the DNA TGTGCCAGTAGTACCGGACAGCTGCTTTTTCAACACGACAATCAGCCCCAGCATTTT.

The gene calls are TRBV30 and TRBJ2-7; possibly TRBD1 or TRBD2 for D (5 bases each). With 4 bases removed from V and 2 bases from J, the gap between germline ends came to 12 bases. The CDR3 sequence is 13 residues long. Germline V gene data show CDR1 as GTSNPN and CDR2 as SVGIG (reference sequence). The CDR3 bases are TGTGCCTGGAATCCAGGGACCCCCTACGAGCAGTACTTC. It codes for CAWNPGTPYEQYF.

The J gene is TRBJ1-4, the V gene TRBV28; 12 positions match TRBD1. Germline CDR1 reads MDHEN; CDR2 reads SYDVKM. Trimming at V came to 7 bases and at J to 7 bases, leaving 7 bases not matched to a gene. This CDR3 spans 15 amino acids. The CDR3 loop reads CASNQGTGGVEKLFF. CDR3 in DNA: TGTGCCAGCAATCAAGGGACAGGGGGCGTTGAAAAACTGTTTTTT.

The V call is TRBV7-2, the J call TRBJ2-7; 8 bases match TRBD2. From germline, CDR1 is SGHTA and CDR2 FQGNSA. With V trimmed by 5 bases and J by 0 bases, 3 bases remained unmatched. The CDR3 contains 14 residues. The CDR3 coding sequence is TGTGCCAGCAGCCATAGCGGGGTCTCCTACGAGCAGTACTTC. Its protein is CASSHSGVSYEQYF. Drawing the rest from reference TRBV7-2 and TRBJ2-7, the complete variable domain is GAGVSQSPSNKVTEKGKDVELRCDPISGHTALYWYRQSLGQGLEFLIYFQGNSAPDKSGLPSDRFSAERTGGSVSTLTIQRTQQEDSAVYLCASSHSGVSYEQYFGPGTRLTVT.